The 7 T cell receptor beta chains below come from one sample, sequenced in a study of cytomegalovirus exposure and HLA in healthy donors. It was with 60 Vbeta and 13 Jbeta primers that the PCR ran. Profiling relied on immunoSEQ multiplex PCR, and the TCRdb table lists in-frame clones only, not all of them. Of approximately 210,000 clones detected, roughly four fifths appear once; the ten largest clones hold more than 1.5%. Sequenced material: PBMCs. These receptors were taken from a man aged 18 to 30 in good health and CMV-seronegative.

The chain couples TRBV5-1 to TRBJ2-7, with D possibly matching TRBD1 (6 bases). V lost 4 bases, J lost 9 bases, and 14 bases lay in between. Per the germline V gene, CDR1 is SGHRS and CDR2 is YFSETQ. The CDR3 covers 12 residues. CDR3 loop: CASSRVEGGQYF. CDR3 bases: TGCGCCAGCAGCAGGGTCGAAGGGGGGCAGTACTTC.

The chain uses TRBV7-9 and TRBJ1-6; TRBD1 aligns across 8 bases. The CDR3 sequence is 19 residues long. With V trimmed by 6 bases and J by 10 bases, 23 bases remained unmatched. Per germline, CDR1 SEHNR and CDR2 FQNEAQ (reference sequence). CDR3 nucleotides: TGTGCCAGCAGTCAGCTGGGTGGATCGGGGCAGGGGGCAAGGTCACCCCTCCACTTT. This sequence encodes CASSQLGGSGQGARSPLHF.

The V and J genes are TRBV15 and TRBJ1-1, with TRBD1 identical over 9 bases. V lost 5 bases to trimming and J lost 4 bases; unmatched junction nucleotides: 5. Looked up from germline, CDR1 is LNHNV and CDR2 is YYDKDF (reference sequence). This CDR3 comprises 14 residues. This chain's CDR3 is CATSGTGLGTEAFF. CDR3 DNA sequence: TGTGCCACCAGCGGGACAGGGTTAGGCACTGAAGCTTTCTTT.

The chain couples TRBV18 to TRBJ2-3, with a possible D match to TRBD1 (6 bases). Germline-derived CDR1 and CDR2 are KGHSH and LQKENI. The CDR3 runs 16 residues. Trimming took 2 bases from V and 0 from J, leaving 12 bases between them. The DNA of the CDR3 is TGTGCCAGCTCACCAGACAGGACCTCTAGCACAGATACGCAGTATTTT. Its translation is CASSPDRTSSTDTQYF.

Concerning this clone: An end of the junction does not agree with germline; a read error may underlie this. The rearrangement uses TRBV7-9 and TRBJ2-7, with 7 positions matching TRBD2. The germline V gene encodes CDR1 SEHNR and CDR2 FQNEAQ (reference sequence). The CDR3 is 13 residues long. CDR3 in DNA: TGTGCCAGCAGCCAACTATCGGGGGGATCCATTCTCTTC. Protein sequence: CASSQLSGGSILF.

The chain joins TRBV5-6 to TRBJ2-3, with TRBD2 matching 10 bases. This CDR3 has 17 residues. Germline-derived CDR1 and CDR2 are SGHDT and YYEEEE. V trimming: 2 bases; J trimming: 0 bases; junction bases outside the gene matches: 6. In nucleotides, the CDR3 is TGTGCCAGCAGCTTCGCTAGCGGGGGAGGGAGCACAGATACGCAGTATTTT. Translation: CASSFASGGGSTDTQYF.

This sequence joins TRBV19 and TRBJ1-1, with TRBD1 matching over 10 bases. CDR1 is LNHDA, CDR2 SQIVND, per germline (reference sequence). After removal of 4 bases from V and 1 base from J, the junction contained 9 bases not matched to a gene. CDR3 size: 17 residues. The CDR3 DNA sequence: TGTGCCAGTAGTAGCGACTTGACAGGGGGCGAGAACACTGAAGCTTTCTTT. Residues: CASSSDLTGGENTEAFF.